A selection of T cell receptor beta chains follows, all from one sample in a study of CD8 T cells in Susac syndrome. In TCRdb, the immunoSEQ multiplex PCR reads were re-called with MiXCR into one record per CDR3 protein. This sample has approximately 140,000 distinct CDR3 sequences; around 94% occur once, and the top ten carry roughly 0.29%. The sequenced sample consisted of CD8+ T cells from PBMCs. The receptors derive from a human donor in good health. The CDR3 runs from the conserved cysteine through the conserved F or W.

TRBV29-1 | CSVEGLDLEQYF
TRBV7-9 | CASSPLGNYEQYF
TRBV29-1 | CSLRVVLDTEAFF
TRBV5-6 | CASSPGTAVGEQYF
TRBV7-8 | CASSKSPDTQYF
TRBV4-1 | CASSLSTLSEQYF
TRBV11-2 | CASRSQGGVTEAFF
TRBV20-1 | CSAYAYERELNEQYF
TRBV11-3 | CASSPGGGRETQYF
TRBV28 | CASSSGSTPYEQYF
TRBV28 | CASSLVWTGGNEAFF
TRBV7-9 | CASRDGTTPGELFF
TRBV7-2 | CASSSAGLAGNEQYF
TRBV19 | CASSPGFYGYTF
TRBV28 | CASSSRVGEQYF
TRBV29-1 | CSVGGDNYGYTF
TRBV20-1 | CSARVVNEQFF
TRBV7-2 | CASSSGGLSGWETQYF
TRBV6-5 | CATKAEGYTGELFF
TRBV7-6 | CASSNQVDLSYEQYF
TRBV9 | CASSVASGSPYNEQFF
TRBV4-1 | CASSQESLGFMNTEAFF
TRBV4-3 | CASSHYSGHEQYF
TRBV7-9 | CASSLASAQYF
TRBV27 | CASSLSGQGRIADTQYF
TRBV2 | CATADGHPNEKLFF
TRBV4-3 | CASSQVGQGIYGYTF
TRBV19 | CASSTGTGNVYEQYF
TRBV11-2 | CASSSDGIPYGYTF
TRBV20-1 | CSASTSWGNIQYF
TRBV6-2/TRBV6-3 | CASSSKGSHAYSNQPQHF
TRBV9 | CASSGLREAGSVFF
TRBV12-3/TRBV12-4 | CASSLWRTGENTEAFF
TRBV20-1 | CSAWSTLHNEQFF
TRBV2 | CASNGIPDTQYF
TRBV27 | CASSPQSTTRNDEQFF
TRBV18 | CASSPLAGGPIHEQYF
TRBV27 | CASSPRRDVSGNQPQHF
TRBV4-3 | CASSQVGGQGYEQYF
TRBV28 | CASSPGLADTGELFF
TRBV9 | CASSASGTLGYEQYF
TRBV3-1 | CASSQAWDSSGYTF